Listed here are 9 T cell receptor beta chains from one sample, sequenced in a study of shared clonotypes between healthy human individuals. Cells designated naive CD8 were CD45RO-negative and were positively selected for CCR7, with terminally differentiated effector memory CD45RA+ cells excluded. Sequenced by immunoSEQ multiplex PCR; TCRdb stores in-frame clones only, minus some. This sample yields around 1.9 million clones, of which just under 95% are seen a single time; 1.5% to 2% belongs to the top ten. The source material was naive CD8+ T cells from PBMCs. These receptors originate from a man younger than 35 in good health. Some clones in this sample may be carry-over from other donors' samples.

This rearrangement joins TRBV5-4 to TRBJ2-3; D is perhaps TRBD1 (5 bases). From germline, CDR1 is SGHNT and CDR2 YYREEE (reference sequence). Trimming took off 0 bases at V and 2 bases at J, with 10 bases between the two ends. This CDR3 comprises 15 residues. Here the CDR3 DNA reads TGTGCCAGCAGCTTGGGTGACAGCTCCACAGATACGCAGTATTTT. Its translation is CASSLGDSSTDTQYF.

This clone appeared once. For the CDR3, the DNA is TGCGCCAGCAGCCGATCAAGGCAGGGACTTGACACTGAAGCTTTCTTT. It yields the protein CASSRSRQGLDTEAFF. The chain recombines TRBV4-3 with TRBJ1-1, with TRBD1 as a possible D gene (5 bases). There are 16 residues in the CDR3. Germline values: CDR1 LGHNA, CDR2 YSLEER. The germline V and J ends were trimmed by 4 bases and 3 bases, with 18 bases remaining between them.

This chain uses TRBV28 with TRBJ1-1, with D maybe TRBD1 (6 bases). Germline CDR1 reads MDHEN; CDR2 reads SYDVKM. The CDR3 is made up of 16 amino acids. V was pared by 1 base and J by 3 bases, with 15 bases between. CDR3 coding DNA: TGTGCCAGCAGTTTATTGGGGGCGCGGGCGGACACTGAAGCTTTCTTT. Protein sequence: CASSLLGARADTEAFF.

CDR3 protein: CASSYSLPKNDEQYF. Here the CDR3 DNA reads TGTGCCAGCAGTTACTCTCTCCCAAAGAACGATGAGCAGTACTTC. The rearrangement links TRBV6-5 to TRBJ2-7; D gene uncertain. V gave up 0 bases and J gave up 7 bases, with 16 bases separating them. Germline lookup yields CDR1 MNHEY and CDR2 SVGAGI. The CDR3 runs 15 residues.

V and J are TRBV28 and TRBJ1-1, with D uncertain. The CDR3 extends over 15 amino acids. V lost 8 bases, J lost 4 bases, and 20 bases lay in between. Germline assignment: CDR1 MDHEN and CDR2 SYDVKM. CDR3 amino acids: CASLTVLAWGTEAFF. CDR3 in DNA: TGTGCCAGCCTCACAGTGCTCGCATGGGGCACTGAAGCTTTCTTT.

V is TRBV28 and J is TRBJ2-4; 9 nucleotides match TRBD1. Trimming cost V 6 bases and J 8 bases; bases outside gene matches: 5. Germline lookup yields CDR1 MDHEN and CDR2 SYDVKM. The CDR3 is made up of 13 amino acids. CDR3 region: CASSEDRGYIQYF. DNA for the CDR3: TGTGCCAGCAGCGAGGACAGGGGATACATTCAGTACTTC.

CDR3 residues: CASSAHRDQREKLFF. The CDR3 DNA reads TGTGCCAGTAGTGCGCACAGGGACCAACGGGAAAAACTGTTTTTT. The chain has TRBV19 and TRBJ1-4; tentatively, D is TRBD1 (6 bases). With 5 bases removed from V and 8 bases from J, the gap between germline ends came to 18 bases. This CDR3 is 15 amino acids long. Germline values: CDR1 LNHDA, CDR2 SQIVND (reference sequence).

V usage is TRBV7-3 and J usage is TRBJ2-1; possible D gene TRBD2, 5 bases. The CDR3 sequence is 14 residues long. The V gene's germline CDR1 is SGHTA and CDR2 FQGTGA. V was trimmed by 5 bases and J by 4 bases, leaving 12 bases between them. The CDR3 nucleotides are TGTGCCAGCAGCCCGGGAAGGTATTACAATGAGCAGTTCTTC. Its translation: CASSPGRYYNEQFF.

Only one count was recorded for this clone. The V call is TRBV19, the J call TRBJ1-4, with unresolved D. The CDR3 has 12 amino acids. Germline V gene lookup returns CDR1 LNHDA and CDR2 SQIVND (reference sequence). V was shortened by 5 bases and J by 2 bases, with 3 bases between the two germline ends. CDR3 bases: TGTGCCAGTAGTGGGACTAATGAAAAACTGTTTTTT. Residues: CASSGTNEKLFF.